This T cell receptor beta chain derives from a study of T-cell memory formation after mild COVID-19. Looked up from germline, CDR1 is SGHDN and CDR2 is FVKESK. The V and J ends lost 0 bases and 1 base respectively, with 11 bases between them. The CDR3 sequence is 16 residues long. Using constant-segment primers, 5'RACE produced TCR alpha and TCR beta cDNA libraries carrying sample barcodes and UMIs. TCRdb used MiXCR to reprocess the 5' RACE reads, holding one entry per CDR3 protein. The data contain 70,000 to 95,000 distinct CDR3 sequences, around 13% of them singletons. This clonotype was counted a few times.

The V gene is TRBV14, the J gene TRBJ2-3; D not resolved. The TCR comes from a man in his late teens or twenties who had mild COVID-19 (a few samples of this study predate the infection). Cell type and time point are not known. Sequencing input: PBMCs or a T cell subset sorted from them (not recorded which). Written as DNA, the CDR3 is TGTGCCAGCAGCCAAGAGGAGAGATGGGGCACAGATACGCAGTATTTT. This translates into CASSQEERWGTDTQYF.